The clone carrying this TCR beta chain was observed many times. Its antigen remains unidentified. This entry is derived from a study of human T cells and chemical hapten exposure. At the level of the study: Skin on the upper inner arm, approximately 2 cm by approximately 2 cm in size, was sensitized with 2% DPC. Study-wide points: It was expanded TCRs that formed significantly more large CDR3 similarity clusters than controls did.

Using its own MiXCR run on the RACE reads, TCRdb lists one record per CDR3 protein. The sample has more than 300,000 distinct CDR3 sequences, roughly 6% seen once. The time point was: pre-sensitization, week 0. The treatment: therapeutic diphenylcyclopropenone sensitization with weekly scalp DPC. Germline V CDR1 and CDR2: SQVTM, ANQGSEA. The CDR3 has 15 residues. Trimming removed 6 bases from V and 1 base from J; junction bases left unmatched: 9. The chain carries TRBV29-1 and TRBJ2-3, with 8 bases fitting TRBD2. The starting material was whole blood, obtained in connection with sensitization to the hapten diphenylcyclopropenone (DPC). The sequence was collected from a woman younger than 35 with alopecia areata. Some clones in this sample may be carry-over from other donors' samples. CDR3 bases: TGCAGCGTCCGGGGGGGGGCCTCGGGCACAGATACGCAGTATTTT. Protein: CSVRGGASGTDTQYF.